This T cell receptor (beta chain) was sequenced during a study of cytotoxic CD8 clonotypes in ibrutinib-treated CLL. Looking at the study overall: After median 68 months, approximately 14 stayed in remission, around twelve progressed; responses roughly 25 partial, 2 complete.

Repertoires were generated with immunoSEQ multiplex PCR, while TCRdb's copy carries only in-frame clones and drops some. The sample has around 140,000 clones, 80% seen once. The study, taken as a whole, reports: With treatment, public clonotypes, which were uncommon, either contracted or remained stable. Starting clonality was above that of age-matched healthy donors and tracked circulating CD8+ T-cell counts.

This clone was recorded once. What it recognizes is unknown. V shed 6 bases, J shed 4 bases, and the junction held 9 bases outside the gene matches. The germline CDR1 and CDR2 sequences are SGDLS and YYNGEE. The CDR3 length is 16 residues. Frozen-stored PBMCs produced roughly 2 micrograms of genomic DNA for TCR beta libraries. V gene TRBV9 combines with J gene TRBJ2-2; 10 bases are shared with TRBD1. The starting material was PBMCs, obtained after 36 months of ibrutinib treatment. This TCR came from a human donor with chronic lymphocytic leukemia. The CDR3 region is CASTTGTGVPTGELFF. The CDR3 DNA reads as TGTGCCAGCACCACGGGGACAGGGGTCCCCACCGGGGAGCTGTTTTTT.